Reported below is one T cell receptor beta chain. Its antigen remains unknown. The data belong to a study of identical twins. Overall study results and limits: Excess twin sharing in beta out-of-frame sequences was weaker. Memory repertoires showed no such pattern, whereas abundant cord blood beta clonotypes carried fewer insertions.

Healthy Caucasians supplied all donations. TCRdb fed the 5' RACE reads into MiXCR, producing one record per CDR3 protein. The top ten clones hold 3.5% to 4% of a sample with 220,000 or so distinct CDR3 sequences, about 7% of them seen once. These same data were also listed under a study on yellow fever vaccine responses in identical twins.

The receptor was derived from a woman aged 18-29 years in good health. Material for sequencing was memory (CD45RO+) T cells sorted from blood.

In nucleotides, the CDR3 is TGTGCCAGCAGCCAAGGCAGGGACAACAATGAGCAGTTCTTC. Protein: CASSQGRDNNEQFF. This chain uses TRBV4-2 with TRBJ2-1; weak D call: TRBD1 (6 bases). CDR3 length: 14 amino acids. Germline V lookup: CDR1 LGHNA, CDR2 YNFKEQ. V gave up 1 base and J gave up 5 bases, with 9 bases separating them.